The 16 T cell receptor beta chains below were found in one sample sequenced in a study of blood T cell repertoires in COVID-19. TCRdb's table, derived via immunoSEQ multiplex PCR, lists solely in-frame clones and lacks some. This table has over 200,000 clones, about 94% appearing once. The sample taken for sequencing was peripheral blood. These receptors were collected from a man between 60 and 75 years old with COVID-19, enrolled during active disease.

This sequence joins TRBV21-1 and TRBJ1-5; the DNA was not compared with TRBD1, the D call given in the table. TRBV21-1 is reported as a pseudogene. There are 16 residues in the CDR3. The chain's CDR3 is CASTPEGAHDNQPQHF. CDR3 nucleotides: TGTGCCAGCACCCCTGAGGGGGCCCACGACAATCAGCCCCAGCATTTT.

CDR3 sequence (DNA): TGCGCCAGCAGCGACACCCGGAGGTCTGGAAACACCATATATTTT. This sequence encodes CASSDTRRSGNTIYF. The rearrangement joins TRBV4-1 to TRBJ1-3; D uncertain. Germline assignment: CDR1 MGHRA and CDR2 YSYEKL. The length of the CDR3 is 15 residues. V gave up 5 bases and J gave up 1 base, with 12 bases separating them.

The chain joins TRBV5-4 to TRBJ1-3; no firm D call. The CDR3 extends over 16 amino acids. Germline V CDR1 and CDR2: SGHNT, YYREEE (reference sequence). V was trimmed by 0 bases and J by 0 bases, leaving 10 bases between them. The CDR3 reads CASSLGGHSSGNTIYF. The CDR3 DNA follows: TGTGCCAGCAGCTTGGGCGGGCATTCCTCTGGAAACACCATATATTTT.

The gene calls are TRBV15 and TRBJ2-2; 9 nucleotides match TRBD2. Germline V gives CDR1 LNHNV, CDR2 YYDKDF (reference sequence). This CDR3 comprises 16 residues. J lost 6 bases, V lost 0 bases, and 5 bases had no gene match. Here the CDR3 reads CATSRDGGGVAGELFF. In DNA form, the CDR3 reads TGTGCCACCAGCAGAGATGGCGGGGGGGTCGCCGGGGAGCTGTTTTTT.

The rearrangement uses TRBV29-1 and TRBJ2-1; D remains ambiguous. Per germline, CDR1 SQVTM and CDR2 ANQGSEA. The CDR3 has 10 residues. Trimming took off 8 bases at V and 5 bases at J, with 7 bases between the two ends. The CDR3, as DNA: TGCAGCTCCACAGACAATGAGCAGTTCTTC. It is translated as CSSTDNEQFF.

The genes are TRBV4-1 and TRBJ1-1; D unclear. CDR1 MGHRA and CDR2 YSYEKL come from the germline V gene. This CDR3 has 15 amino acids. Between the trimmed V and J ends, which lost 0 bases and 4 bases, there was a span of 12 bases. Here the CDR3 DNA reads TGCGCCAGCAGCCAAGATACGGGAATGGGCACTGAAGCTTTCTTT. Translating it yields CASSQDTGMGTEAFF.

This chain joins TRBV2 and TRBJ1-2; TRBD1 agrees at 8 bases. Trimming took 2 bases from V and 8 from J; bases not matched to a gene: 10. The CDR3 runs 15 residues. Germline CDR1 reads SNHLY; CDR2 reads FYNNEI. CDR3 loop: CASSESRTGSGGYTF. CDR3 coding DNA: TGTGCCAGCAGTGAATCTCGGACAGGGTCGGGAGGCTACACCTTC.

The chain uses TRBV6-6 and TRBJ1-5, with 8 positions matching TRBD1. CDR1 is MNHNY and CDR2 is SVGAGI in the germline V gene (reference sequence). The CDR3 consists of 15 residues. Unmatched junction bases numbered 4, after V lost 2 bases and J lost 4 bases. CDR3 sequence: CASSYGQGANQPQHF. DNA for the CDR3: TGTGCCAGCAGTTACGGGCAGGGGGCAAATCAGCCCCAGCATTTT.

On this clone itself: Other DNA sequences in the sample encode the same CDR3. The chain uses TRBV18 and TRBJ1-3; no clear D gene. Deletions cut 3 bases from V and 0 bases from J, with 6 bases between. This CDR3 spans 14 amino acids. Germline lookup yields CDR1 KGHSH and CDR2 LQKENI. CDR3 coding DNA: TGTGCCAGCTCACCGAACTCCTCTGGAAACACCATATATTTT. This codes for CASSPNSSGNTIYF.

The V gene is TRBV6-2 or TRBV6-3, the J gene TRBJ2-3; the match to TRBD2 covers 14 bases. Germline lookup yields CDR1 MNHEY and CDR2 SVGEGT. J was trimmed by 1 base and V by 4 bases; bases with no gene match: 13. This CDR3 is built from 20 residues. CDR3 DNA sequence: TGTGCCAGCAGTTGTCTCAAACCGGGACTAGCGGGAGACTGCACAGATACGCAGTATTTT. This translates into CASSCLKPGLAGDCTDTQYF.

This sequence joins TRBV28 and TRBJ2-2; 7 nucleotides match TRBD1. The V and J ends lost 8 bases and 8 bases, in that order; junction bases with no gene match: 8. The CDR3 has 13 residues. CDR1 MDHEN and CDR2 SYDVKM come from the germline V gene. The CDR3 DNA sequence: TGTGCCAGCGTAAAACAGGGGTGGGGGGAGCTGTTTTTT. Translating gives CASVKQGWGELFF.

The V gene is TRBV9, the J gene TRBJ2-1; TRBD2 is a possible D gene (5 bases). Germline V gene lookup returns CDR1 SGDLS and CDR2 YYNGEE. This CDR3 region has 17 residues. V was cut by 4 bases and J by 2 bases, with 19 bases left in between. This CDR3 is CASSQSMSSVPYNEQFF. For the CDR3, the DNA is TGTGCCAGCAGCCAGAGTATGAGTAGCGTCCCCTACAATGAGCAGTTCTTC.

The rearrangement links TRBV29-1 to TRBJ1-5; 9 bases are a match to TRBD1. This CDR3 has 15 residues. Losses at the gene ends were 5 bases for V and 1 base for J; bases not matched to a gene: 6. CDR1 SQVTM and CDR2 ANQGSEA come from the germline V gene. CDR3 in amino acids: CSVQTGTGSNQPQHF. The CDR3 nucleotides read TGCAGCGTTCAGACCGGGACAGGGAGCAATCAGCCCCAGCATTTT.

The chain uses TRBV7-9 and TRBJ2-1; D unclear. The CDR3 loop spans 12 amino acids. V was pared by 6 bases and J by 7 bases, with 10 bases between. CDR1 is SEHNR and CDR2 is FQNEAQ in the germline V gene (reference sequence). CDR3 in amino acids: CASSGPTNEQFF. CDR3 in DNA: TGTGCCAGCAGTGGGCCCACGAATGAGCAGTTCTTC.

The CDR3 is CASSRHGGLAVKKDEQYF. The CDR3, as DNA: TGTGCCAGCAGCAGACACGGGGGACTAGCGGTCAAGAAGGACGAGCAGTACTTC. The chain employs TRBV6-2 or TRBV6-3 and TRBJ2-7, with TRBD2 matching 11 bases. The CDR3 has 18 amino acids. Germline V gene sequence: CDR1 MNHEY, CDR2 SVGEGT. After removal of 6 bases from V and 5 bases from J, the junction contained 18 bases not matched to a gene.

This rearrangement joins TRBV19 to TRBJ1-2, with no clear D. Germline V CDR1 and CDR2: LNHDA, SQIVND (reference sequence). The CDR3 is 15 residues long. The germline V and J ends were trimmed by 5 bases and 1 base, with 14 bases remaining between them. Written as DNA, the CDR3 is TGTGCCAGTAGTGCCGGACTGACAAATAACTATGGCTACACCTTC. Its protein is CASSAGLTNNYGYTF.